These 24 T cell receptor beta chains were sequenced from one sample in a study of blood T cell repertoires in COVID-19. This table comes from immunoSEQ multiplex PCR, and its TCRdb copy is limited to in-frame clones, with some not included. The sample comprises about 220,000 clones, roughly 84% of which are singletons, and approximately 5% rests with the top ten. Source material: peripheral blood. The source of these receptors is a woman aged 55-70 years who had recovered from COVID-19.

V usage is TRBV27 and J usage is TRBJ1-6; D unresolved. Germline loops: CDR1 MNHEY, CDR2 SMNVEV (reference sequence). Trimming shortened V by 5 bases and J by 0 bases, and 17 bases separated the two germline ends. The CDR3 extends over 18 amino acids. The CDR3 DNA follows: TGTGCCAGCAGTGGGTCGGGGTCTGAGAGCTCCTATAATTCACCCCTCCACTTT. Translating gives CASSGSGSESSYNSPLHF.

The chain combines TRBV4-2 with TRBJ2-7, with 12 positions matching TRBD2. Germline V CDR1 and CDR2: LGHNA, YNFKEQ. This CDR3 spans 15 amino acids. Trimming at V came to 4 bases and at J to 2 bases, leaving 3 bases not matched to a gene. CDR3 sequence: CASSLGLAGPYEQYF. CDR3 bases: TGTGCCAGCAGCCTCGGACTAGCGGGGCCCTACGAGCAGTACTTC.

The genes are TRBV6-1 and TRBJ1-6, with TRBD1 identical over 8 bases. The V gene's germline CDR1 is MNHNS and CDR2 SASEGT. J was trimmed by 0 bases and V by 4 bases; bases with no gene match: 8. The CDR3 has 18 residues. CDR3 sequence reads: CASSGPGGMGSYNSPLHF. DNA for the CDR3: TGTGCCAGCAGTGGTCCAGGGGGCATGGGCTCCTATAATTCACCCCTCCACTTT.

The rearrangement joins TRBV7-9 to TRBJ2-2; 10 nucleotides align to TRBD2. This CDR3 has 18 residues. The junction had 9 bases not matched to a gene; V was cut back by 5 bases and J by 0 bases. Germline V gene sequence: CDR1 SEHNR, CDR2 FQNEAQ (reference sequence). As DNA, the CDR3 is TGTGCCAGCAGCCCGCGACTCGGACTAGCGGCGAACACCGGGGAGCTGTTTTTT. Translated: CASSPRLGLAANTGELFF.

The chain carries TRBV19 and TRBJ1-1, with 7 bases aligning to TRBD1. From germline, CDR1 is LNHDA and CDR2 SQIVND (reference sequence). The CDR3 has 14 residues. V lost 5 bases and J lost 1; bases outside the gene matches: 4. The CDR3 here is CASSAWTGNTEAFF. CDR3 DNA sequence: TGTGCCAGTAGTGCCTGGACAGGGAACACTGAAGCTTTCTTT.

Here the CDR3 reads CASSFRTSGVEQFF. The DNA of the CDR3 is TGTGCCAGCAGCTTTCGGACTAGCGGGGTTGAGCAGTTCTTC. The V and J genes are TRBV5-4 and TRBJ2-1; 12 bases match TRBD2. The germline V gene encodes CDR1 SGHNT and CDR2 YYREEE (reference sequence). Trimming took 2 bases from V and 9 from J; bases not matched to a gene: 3. The CDR3 is 14 amino acids.

The V and J genes are TRBV4-3 and TRBJ1-2; TRBD1 matches 8 bases. The CDR3 length is 16 residues. V was pared by 4 bases and J by 0 bases, with 7 bases of the junction left unmatched. Germline V CDR1 and CDR2: LGHNA, YSLEER. Here the CDR3 DNA reads TGCGCCAGCAGCCGGGACAGGTGGGGGACTAACTATGGCTACACCTTC. Its translation: CASSRDRWGTNYGYTF.

The rearrangement joins TRBV5-6 to TRBJ1-2; TRBD1 matches at 7 bases. The V gene end was trimmed by 0 bases and the J gene end by 14 bases; junction bases not matched to a gene: 7. Germline V gives CDR1 SGHDT, CDR2 YYEEEE. CDR3 length equals 12 residues. The CDR3 coding sequence is TGTGCCAGCAGCTTGGGGACAGGTCGTGCGACCTTC. Amino acid sequence: CASSLGTGRATF.

This chain links TRBV5-4 with TRBJ2-1; 9 bases match TRBD1. The V segment lost 3 bases and the J segment 6 bases; nucleotides outside the gene matches: 7. There are 15 residues in the CDR3. Germline V gene sequence: CDR1 SGHNT, CDR2 YYREEE (reference sequence). Here the CDR3 DNA reads TGTGCCAGCAGCTCCCGGGACAGGGATCTCAATGAGCAGTTCTTC. Protein: CASSSRDRDLNEQFF.

The chain links TRBV29-1 to TRBJ2-6, with 7 bases identical to TRBD2. The germline CDR1 and CDR2 sequences are SQVTM and ANQGSEA. The CDR3 sequence is 16 residues long. V was clipped by 8 bases and J by 0 bases; unmatched bases: 10. In DNA form, the CDR3 reads TGCAGCTACCTTGGGGCGGGAGACTCTGGGGCCAACGTCCTGACTTTC. It encodes CSYLGAGDSGANVLTF.

The CDR3 DNA sequence: TGTGCCACCTCCGGGACACCTAAGATTAACACCGGGGAGCTGTTTTTT. Amino acids: CATSGTPKINTGELFF. The J gene is TRBJ2-2, the V gene TRBV7-6; the D gene is possibly TRBD1 (6 bases). The CDR3 contains 16 residues. Between the trimmed V and J ends, which lost 10 bases and 2 bases, there was a span of 20 bases. Looked up from germline, CDR1 is SGHVS and CDR2 is FNYEAQ.

The chain joins TRBV5-5 to TRBJ2-3, with TRBD2 matching 7 bases. V gave up 4 bases and J gave up 2 bases; unmatched junction bases: 7. The CDR3 has 15 amino acids. Germline V lookup: CDR1 SGHKS, CDR2 YYEKEE (reference sequence). The CDR3 here is CASSSTSAPTDTQYF. Written as DNA, the CDR3 is TGTGCCAGCAGCAGCACTAGCGCCCCCACAGATACGCAGTATTTT.

The rearrangement links TRBV9 to TRBJ2-7, with TRBD1 matching 8 bases. Germline CDR1 and CDR2: SGDLS and YYNGEE. CDR3 length equals 15 residues. V was pared by 3 bases and J by 4 bases, with 9 bases of the junction left unmatched. The CDR3: CASSETGQGYYEQYF. The CDR3 nucleotides are TGTGCCAGCAGCGAGACCGGACAGGGCTATTACGAGCAGTACTTC.

This chain joins TRBV5-5 and TRBJ2-5, with D perhaps TRBD2 (6 bases). CDR3 length: 11 residues. The V end was cut by 7 bases, the J end by 2 bases, with 6 bases between. Germline values: CDR1 SGHKS, CDR2 YYEKEE (reference sequence). CDR3 DNA: TGTGCCAGCGGGACTCAAGAGACCCAGTACTTC. Encoded protein: CASGTQETQYF.

This clone is medium-sized. At one boundary the junction diverges from the germline segment, which might be a read error. The V and J genes are TRBV7-7 and TRBJ2-1; the match to TRBD2 covers 12 bases. Per germline, CDR1 SSHAT and CDR2 FNYEAQ (reference sequence). CDR3 size: 18 residues. In DNA, the CDR3 is TGTGCTAGCAGCAGACTAGCGGGGGCCCCTAGCTCCTACAATGAGCAGTTCTTC. Protein sequence: CASSRLAGAPSSYNEQFF. The entire variable domain, with the rest obtained from reference TRBV7-7 and TRBJ2-1, is as follows: GAGVSQSPRYKVTKRGQDVTLRCDPISSHATLYWYQQALGQGPEFLTYFNYEAQPDKSGLPSDRFSAERPEGSISTLTIQRTEQRDSAMYRCASSRLAGAPSSYNEQFFGPGTRLTVL.

This clone came up once. The chain uses TRBV12-5 and TRBJ2-1, with no clear D. The ends were cut back, 0 bases at V and 5 bases at J, with 17 bases in the middle. In germline, CDR1 is LGHNT, CDR2 FRNRAP. The CDR3 totals 17 residues. The CDR3 DNA reads TGTGCTAGTGGTTTGGTACGGGTAGACTCCACGAACAATGAGCAGTTCTTC. Residues: CASGLVRVDSTNNEQFF.

The J gene is TRBJ2-7, the V gene TRBV10-2; D is perhaps TRBD2 (6 bases). CDR1 and CDR2 (germline): WSHSY, SAAADI. Trimming stripped 2 bases from V and 2 bases from J, with 7 bases between. This CDR3 has 13 residues. The CDR3: CASSEGRTYEQYF. The CDR3 DNA sequence: TGCGCCAGCAGTGAGGGGAGGACCTACGAGCAGTACTTC.

This rearrangement joins TRBV18 to TRBJ2-3; TRBD2 might be the D (5 bases). The CDR3 spans 13 residues. The V end was cut by 3 bases, the J end by 6 bases, with 10 bases between. Germline lookup yields CDR1 KGHSH and CDR2 LQKENI. In nucleotides, the CDR3 is TGTGCCAGCTCACCTCGGGGTCAGGATACGCAGTATTTT. Translation: CASSPRGQDTQYF.

The gene calls are TRBV30 and TRBJ2-1; 8 bases match TRBD2. CDR1 is GTSNPN, CDR2 SVGIG, per germline (reference sequence). The CDR3 loop spans 18 amino acids. V was pared by 3 bases and J by 1 base, with 14 bases of the junction left unmatched. The CDR3 DNA reads TGTGCCTGGAGACCACCCCTCCTACTAGCGGTGTCCTACAATGAGCAGTTCTTC. This encodes CAWRPPLLLAVSYNEQFF.

V gene TRBV3-1 (or the pseudogene TRBV3-2) combines with J gene TRBJ2-7; 10 bases are a match to TRBD2. This CDR3 contains 15 residues. From germline, CDR1 is LGHDT and CDR2 YNNKEL (reference sequence). With 5 bases clipped from V and 2 bases from J, the junction kept 6 bases outside the gene matches. In nucleotides, the CDR3 is TGTGCCAGCAGCGACCTAGCGGGGGCCGCCTACGAGCAGTACTTC. Protein product: CASSDLAGAAYEQYF.

This clone was recorded only once. This chain joins TRBV11-2 and TRBJ2-7; the match to TRBD1 covers 9 bases. The V gene end was trimmed by 6 bases and the J gene end by 5 bases; junction bases not matched to a gene: 8. The CDR3 totals 14 residues. Germline V gives CDR1 SGHAT, CDR2 FQNNGV. Written as DNA, the CDR3 is TGTGCCAGCAGAGGACCGGGACAGGGCCACGAGCAGTACTTC. This codes for CASRGPGQGHEQYF.

The chain couples TRBV5-1 to TRBJ1-6; 12 positions agree with TRBD1. CDR1 and CDR2 from the germline V gene are SGHRS and YFSETQ. This CDR3 has 17 amino acids. V shed 7 bases and J 3 bases; nucleotides not matched to a gene: 8. CDR3 coding DNA: TGCGCCAGCGCAAGAGGGACAGGGGGCGACTATAATTCACCCCTCCACTTT. This gives the protein CASARGTGGDYNSPLHF.

The CDR3 spells CASGYPYEKLFF. CDR3 DNA sequence: TGTGCTAGTGGTTATCCATATGAAAAACTGTTTTTT. The chain carries TRBV12-5 and TRBJ1-4, with unresolved D. Trimming stripped 4 bases from V and 6 bases from J, with 6 bases between. The CDR3 contains 12 residues. Germline CDR1 reads LGHNT; CDR2 reads FRNRAP.

This sequence joins TRBV12-5 and TRBJ2-3; TRBD2 matches at 7 bases. Trimming at V came to 2 bases and at J to 6 bases, leaving 5 bases not matched to a gene. Germline CDR1 reads LGHNT; CDR2 reads FRNRAP. The CDR3 has 14 amino acids. CDR3 bases: TGTGCTAGTGGTTTGACCCAGGGAGGGGATACGCAGTATTTT. Translating gives CASGLTQGGDTQYF. Supplemented by reference TRBV12-5 and TRBJ2-3, the full variable domain reads DARVTQTPRHKVTEMGQEVTMRCQPILGHNTVFWYRQTMMQGLELLAYFRNRAPLDDSGMPKDRFSAEMPDATLATLKIQPSEPRDSAVYFCASGLTQGGDTQYFGPGTRLTVL.